This is a list of T cell receptor beta chains from one sample in a study of CD8+ T cells in alopecia areata. Profiling relied on immunoSEQ multiplex PCR, and the TCRdb table lists in-frame clones only, not all of them. The profile shows 150,000 to 200,000 clones, less than 70% of them singletons. The source material was CD4+ T cells sorted from blood, sampled at week 4, from a patient treated with tofacitinib. These receptors were obtained from a human donor with alopecia areata. Both conserved end residues are trimmed from each CDR3.

TRBJ2-1,TRBV29-1,SVASGAASYNEQF
TRBJ1-1,TRBV5-1,ASSLQGGEAF
TRBJ1-2,TRBV5-6,ASSTTTGIYGYT
TRBJ2-3,TRBV7-8,ASSLRGSTDTQY
TRBJ1-5,TRBV11-2,ASSPEGVGDQPQH
TRBJ1-1,TRBV27,ASSLWHYTEAF
TRBJ1-1,TRBV25-1,ASSYRGGMNTEAF
TRBJ1-5,TRBV10-2,ASSYDRENQPQH
TRBJ2-3,TRBV29-1,SVEEFPDTQY
TRBJ2-1,TRBV5-1,ASSLDGGSYNEQF
TRBJ2-5,TRBV29-1,SVGGKEETQY
TRBJ2-1,TRBV4-3,ASSQGLVSYNEQF
TRBJ2-7,TRBV30,AWNRDASSYEQY
TRBJ1-2,TRBV14,ASSQIRDDYGYT
TRBJ1-2,TRBV30,AWSVVHGYT